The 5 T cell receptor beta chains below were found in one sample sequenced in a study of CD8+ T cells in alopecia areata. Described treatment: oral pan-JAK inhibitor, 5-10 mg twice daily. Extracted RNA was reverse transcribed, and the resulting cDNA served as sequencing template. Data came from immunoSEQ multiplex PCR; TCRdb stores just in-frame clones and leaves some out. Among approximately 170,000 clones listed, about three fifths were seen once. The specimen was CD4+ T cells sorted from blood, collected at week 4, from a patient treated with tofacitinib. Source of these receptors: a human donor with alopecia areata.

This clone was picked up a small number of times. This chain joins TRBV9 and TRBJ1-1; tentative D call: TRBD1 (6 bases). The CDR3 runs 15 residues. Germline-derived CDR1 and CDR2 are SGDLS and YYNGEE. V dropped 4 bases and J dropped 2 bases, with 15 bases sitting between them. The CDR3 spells CASSPRTAPNTEAFF. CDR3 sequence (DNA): TGTGCCAGCAGCCCCCGGACAGCACCTAACACTGAAGCTTTCTTT.

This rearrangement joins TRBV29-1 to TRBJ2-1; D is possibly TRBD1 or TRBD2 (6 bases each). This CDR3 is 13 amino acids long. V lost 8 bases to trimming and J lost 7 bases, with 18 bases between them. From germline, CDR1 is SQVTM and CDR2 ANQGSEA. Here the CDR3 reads CSQPSGAGNEQFF. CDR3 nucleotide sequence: TGCAGCCAACCATCGGGGGCTGGGAATGAGCAGTTCTTC.

The CDR3 reads CSVGSFWGANVLTF. The CDR3 DNA is TGCAGCGTTGGGAGCTTTTGGGGGGCCAACGTCCTGACTTTC. V and J are TRBV29-1 and TRBJ2-6; D gene uncertain. The CDR3 sequence is 14 residues long. Germline CDR1 reads SQVTM; CDR2 reads ANQGSEA. Deletions cut 4 bases from V and 4 bases from J, with 11 bases between.

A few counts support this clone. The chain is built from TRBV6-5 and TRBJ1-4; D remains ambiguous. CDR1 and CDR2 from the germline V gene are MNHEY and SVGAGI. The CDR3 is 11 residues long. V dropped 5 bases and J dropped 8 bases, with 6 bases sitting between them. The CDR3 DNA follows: TGTGCCAGCAGTCTGGGAGAAAAACTGTTTTTT. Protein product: CASSLGEKLFF.

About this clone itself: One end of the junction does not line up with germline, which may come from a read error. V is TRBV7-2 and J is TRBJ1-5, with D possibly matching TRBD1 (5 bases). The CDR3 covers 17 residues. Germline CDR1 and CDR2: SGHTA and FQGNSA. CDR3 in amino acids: CASSLAFGAYSDQPQHF. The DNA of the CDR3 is TGTGCCAGCAGCTTAGCTTTTGGGGCCTATAGCGATCAGCCCCAGCATTTT.